The rows below give T cell receptor beta chains drawn from one sample of a study of graft-versus-host responses after intestinal transplantation. Profiling relied on immunoSEQ multiplex PCR, and the TCRdb table lists in-frame clones only, not all of them. Of several thousand clones in the sample, approximately 80% are singletons; the top ten hold over 5.5%. The specimen comprised ileum tissue, sampled approximately 18 and 21 days after intestinal transplantation. The receptors here all came from a human patient who received an intestinal transplant, so some T cells may come from the graft donor. The CDR3 runs from the conserved cysteine through the conserved F or W. A D gene is named only where the DNA matches it firmly. Expanded clones get a size class; other rows say once, few or many, or leave the size out.

cdr3_nt cdr3_aa j_call clone_size v_call d_call
TGTGCCAGTAGTCCGGTCGGAGGCGGCTACGAGCAGTACTTC CASSPVGGGYEQYF TRBJ2-7 NA TRBV19 NA
TGTGCCAGCTCACCAACCGCGGACAGGGGGGATTCACCCCTCCACTTT CASSPTADRGDSPLHF TRBJ1-6 NA TRBV18 TRBD1
TGCAGCGTTGACCTTGGCTGGCGGGAGCTGTTTTTT CSVDLGWRELFF TRBJ2-2 NA TRBV29-1 NA
TGCGCCAGCAGCCAACCGGGGGGCGGCGGAACGGTGATCACAGATACGCAGTATTTT CASSQPGGGGTVITDTQYF TRBJ2-3 NA TRBV4-1 NA
TGTGCCAGTAGTATTACGGTGGTAAGCTCTGGAAACACCATATATTTT CASSITVVSSGNTIYF TRBJ1-3 few TRBV19 NA
TGCGCCAGCAGCCTCACGTCGGGTCGGGTTTCACCCCTCCACTTT CASSLTSGRVSPLHF TRBJ1-6 NA TRBV5-1 NA
TGTGCCAGCAGCGCAAGCCCCGCAACTAATGAAAAACTGTTTTTT CASSASPATNEKLFF TRBJ1-4 NA TRBV7-2 NA
TGTGCCAGCATTGACAGAGCCACCGGGGAGCTGTTTTTT CASIDRATGELFF TRBJ2-2 NA TRBV28 NA
TGTGCCAGCACTAAGTGGGTAGGATCTAATGAAAAACTGTTTTTT CASTKWVGSNEKLFF TRBJ1-4 NA TRBV28 NA
TGTGCCAGCAGTTACTCGATAGGAAATGGCTACACCTTC CASSYSIGNGYTF TRBJ1-2 NA TRBV6-6 NA
TGTGCCAGCAGTCCAGCGGGGGGCCCAATCAATGAGCAGTTCTTC CASSPAGGPINEQFF TRBJ2-1 few TRBV6-5 TRBD2
TGTGCCAGCAGCTTAGGAGGGCCTAACACTGAAGCTTTCTTT CASSLGGPNTEAFF TRBJ1-1 few TRBV7-6 NA
TGCGCCAGCAGCTTGAACGGGCTCGAGCAGTACTTC CASSLNGLEQYF TRBJ2-7 once TRBV5-1 NA
TGCAGCGTTAACCGGGACAAGACTCGAGATAGCACAGATACGCAGTATTTT CSVNRDKTRDSTDTQYF TRBJ2-3 NA TRBV29-1 NA
TGTGCCAGCAGCCCGAGAGGACAGGGGTACACTGAAGCTTTCTTT CASSPRGQGYTEAFF TRBJ1-1 NA TRBV28 TRBD1
TGTGCCAGCAGCTTAGAGAGCGGGGGCGACACAGATACGCAGTATTTT CASSLESGGDTDTQYF TRBJ2-3 once TRBV7-3 TRBD2
TGTGCCAGCAGCCCTTGGAGGGCGGGAGACTACACAGATACGCAGTATTTT CASSPWRAGDYTDTQYF TRBJ2-3 NA TRBV4-2 TRBD2
TGTGCCAGCAGCTTAAGGGACAGGCCCAGTAAGCTGTTTTTT CASSLRDRPSKLFF TRBJ2-2 NA TRBV7-9 TRBD1
TGTGCCAGCAGCGTCGACCCTGGGGGGGCCTACGAGCAGTACTTC CASSVDPGGAYEQYF TRBJ2-7 NA TRBV9 TRBD2
TGTGCCAGCAGCCCCCCGCAGGGTGGTTTCGGGGAGCTGTTTTTT CASSPPQGGFGELFF TRBJ2-2 NA TRBV7-6 NA
TGTGCCAGTAGCATCTTACAGGGGGACACTGAAGCTTTCTTT CASSILQGDTEAFF TRBJ1-1 NA TRBV19 TRBD1
TGCAGCGTTGTTGACAGATCTCTCTATGGCTACACCTTC CSVVDRSLYGYTF TRBJ1-2 NA TRBV29-1 NA
TGTGCCAGCAGTGATTCCCAGACAGGCCACAATGAGCAGTTCTTC CASSDSQTGHNEQFF TRBJ2-1 few TRBV2 NA
TGCGCCAGCAGTGAGATCGCCGGGGAGCTGTTTTTT CASSEIAGELFF TRBJ2-2 NA TRBV10-1 NA
TGTGCCTGCCGTCTGGGGACTAGCTGGTACGAGCAGTACTTC CACRLGTSWYEQYF TRBJ2-7 NA TRBV30 TRBD2
TGCGCCAGCAGTGATCCTACGGGCGACGAGCAGTACTTC CASSDPTGDEQYF TRBJ2-7 NA TRBV10-1 NA
TGTGCCAGCAGCTTAGGGGCAGGGACCCAGTACTTC CASSLGAGTQYF TRBJ2-5 few TRBV11-1 NA
TGTGCCAGCACTCCCGGGACAGGATTCTCTGGGGCCAACGTCCTGACTTTC CASTPGTGFSGANVLTF TRBJ2-6 once TRBV5-6 TRBD1
TGTGCCATCAGTGTCCTCGGGGGGGCCACCTACGAGCAGTACTTC CAISVLGGATYEQYF TRBJ2-7 NA TRBV10-3 TRBD2